These T cell receptor beta chains were read from a single sample in a study of blood T cell repertoires in COVID-19. This table comes from immunoSEQ multiplex PCR, and its TCRdb copy is limited to in-frame clones, with some not included. The table shows about 230,000 clones, with 70% to 90% occurring only once. Sequenced sample: peripheral blood. The receptors come from a man aged 45-60 years with COVID-19, enrolled during active disease. The CDR3 runs from the conserved cysteine through the conserved F or W. Fields, in order: D gene, J gene, clone size, V gene, CDR3 DNA, CDR3 protein. A D gene is named only where the DNA matches it firmly. The size of a clone is reported for some rows only, either as once, few or many, or as a class for expanded clones.

NA	TRBJ1-2	NA	TRBV28	TGTGCCAGCAAGCGCGGGGGTGACTATGGCTACACCTTC	CASKRGGDYGYTF
TRBD2	TRBJ2-2	NA	TRBV5-6	TGTGCCAGCAGCCCAGGACTAGCGGGGGGAGGCACCGGGGAGCTGTTTTTT	CASSPGLAGGGTGELFF
NA	TRBJ1-1	NA	TRBV2	TGTGCCAGCAGTGAAGGTACATCGTTTTCTGGTGCTGAAGCTTTCTTT	CASSEGTSFSGAEAFF
TRBD1	TRBJ2-2	NA	TRBV5-1	TGCGCCAGCATGCAGGACAGGGAGACCGGGGAGCTGTTTTTT	CASMQDRETGELFF
TRBD1	TRBJ1-1	few	TRBV9	TGTGCCAGCACGAAGCGGGACAGGGAGAACACTGAAGCTTTCTTT	CASTKRDRENTEAFF
NA	TRBJ1-4	NA	TRBV6-6	TGTGCCAGCAGTTGGGCGGCGGGTGGTGAAAAACTGTTTTTT	CASSWAAGGEKLFF
NA	TRBJ2-7	NA	TRBV28	TGTGCCAGCAGTAAACAGTACGAGCAGTACTTC	CASSKQYEQYF
NA	TRBJ1-3	NA	TRBV27	TGTGCCAGCAGCGAAGGCCGGGAGAGGGGAAACACCATATATTTT	CASSEGRERGNTIYF
TRBD1	TRBJ1-6	once	TRBV27	TGTGCCAGCAGTTTATCGGGACAGGGGAGCTCCTATAATTCACCCCTCCACTTT	CASSLSGQGSSYNSPLHF
TRBD1	TRBJ1-2	NA	TRBV7-9	TGTGCCAGCAGCGACACCGGGACAGGGGATGGCTACACCTTC	CASSDTGTGDGYTF
TRBD2	TRBJ2-2	NA	TRBV5-4	TGTGCCAGCAGCCCGGGACTAGTTAGCACCGGGGAGCTGTTTTTT	CASSPGLVSTGELFF
NA	TRBJ2-5	NA	TRBV5-1	TGCGCCAGCAGCTTTGGTAGCGGCCAAGAGACCCAGTACTTC	CASSFGSGQETQYF
NA	TRBJ2-5	NA	TRBV6-5	TGTGCCAGCAGTCTCGGCGGGGCTCTTAGGGAGACCCAGTACTTC	CASSLGGALRETQYF
NA	TRBJ2-4	NA	TRBV6-1	TGTGCCAGCAGTGAAGCAAGGATCGGGCAGTACTTC	CASSEARIGQYF
TRBD2	TRBJ2-7	NA	TRBV5-1	TGCGCCAGCAGCTTGGAGACCGGGGGGGCCTACGAGCAGTACTTC	CASSLETGGAYEQYF
NA	TRBJ2-7	NA	TRBV21-1	TGTGCCAGCAGTTCGGACAGGGGGCGCCCCCTCTCCTACGAGCAGTACTTC	CASSSDRGRPLSYEQYF
NA	TRBJ1-2	NA	TRBV6-6	TGTGCCAGCAGACTCGACAGGAACTATGGCTACACCTTC	CASRLDRNYGYTF
TRBD2	TRBJ2-3	NA	TRBV29-1	TGCAGCGTCTTGCTAGCGGGGCCACGAGGTACGCAGTATTTT	CSVLLAGPRGTQYF
NA	TRBJ2-2	NA	TRBV5-4	TGTGCCAGCAGCTTCCGAGACTTGGGCACCGGGGAGCTGTTTTTT	CASSFRDLGTGELFF
NA	TRBJ2-7	NA	TRBV6-6	TGTGCCAGCAGTTACCTCTACGAGCAGTACTTC	CASSYLYEQYF
TRBD2	TRBJ2-1	once	TRBV7-8	TGTGCCAGCAGCTTAGTGGGCGGGAGGTGGGAAAATGAGCAGTTCTTC	CASSLVGGRWENEQFF
NA	TRBJ2-7	NA	TRBV18	TGTGCCAGCTCAACGGACAGTGGGTACGACGAGCAGTACTTC	CASSTDSGYDEQYF
NA	TRBJ1-1	once	TRBV14	TGTGCCAGCAGCCAAGTTTTTCAGGGGCCTCACACTGAAGCTTTCTTT	CASSQVFQGPHTEAFF
NA	TRBJ1-2	NA	TRBV14	TGTGCCAGCAGCCAACAGGGGTTTACCTATGGCTACACCTTC	CASSQQGFTYGYTF
TRBD2	TRBJ2-2	NA	TRBV10-1	TGCGCCAGCAGCGAGCTAGCGGGAGTCGGCACCGGGGAGCTGTTTTTT	CASSELAGVGTGELFF
NA	TRBJ2-1	NA	TRBV7-3	TGTGCCAGCAGCCCAGGGGGGTCCTACAATGAGCAGTTCTTC	CASSPGGSYNEQFF
TRBD1	TRBJ2-7	NA	TRBV6-5	TGTGCCAGCAGAGCACCCGGGACAGGGCCCTACGAGCAGTACTTC	CASRAPGTGPYEQYF
TRBD1	TRBJ1-4	NA	TRBV6-5	TGTGCCAGCAGTCGAGACAGGGAGCATGAAAAACTGTTTTTT	CASSRDREHEKLFF
NA	TRBJ2-7	NA	TRBV21-1	TGTGCCAGCACCCCCCTCAGGGTAGGGAACTCCTACGAGCAGTACTTC	CASTPLRVGNSYEQYF
TRBD1	TRBJ1-5	NA	TRBV11-2	TGTGCCAGCAGTTTAGGTACAGGGGGTCAGCCCCAGCATTTT	CASSLGTGGQPQHF
NA	TRBJ1-5	NA	TRBV30	TGTGCCTGGAGTGTACAGGATAATCAGCCCCAGCATTTT	CAWSVQDNQPQHF
NA	TRBJ2-2	NA	TRBV2	TGTGCCAGCAGTGTAGCTGGACTAAACACCGGGGAGCTGTTTTTT	CASSVAGLNTGELFF
TRBD1	TRBJ1-2	NA	TRBV5-6	TGTGCCAGCAGCTCGACGGACAGGAACTATGGCTACACCTTC	CASSSTDRNYGYTF
TRBD2	TRBJ2-5	NA	TRBV6-6	TGTGCCAGCAGTTACGTGACTAGCGGGAGGTGGGAGACCCAGTACTTC	CASSYVTSGRWETQYF
TRBD1	TRBJ1-5	NA	TRBV19	TGTGCCAGTAGTTCCAGGGGGCCTATCAATCAGCCCCAGCATTTT	CASSSRGPINQPQHF
TRBD1	TRBJ1-2	NA	TRBV4-3	TGCGCCAGCAGCCAAGAAGCAGGGGGATACTATGGCTACACCTTC	CASSQEAGGYYGYTF
TRBD1	TRBJ2-5	NA	TRBV24-1	TGTGCCACCAGTGATGCAGCCGGGACAGGGGCCGGGCAAGAGACCCAGTACTTC	CATSDAAGTGAGQETQYF
TRBD1	TRBJ1-5	NA	TRBV6-6	TGTGCCGGATGGACAGGGTATAGCAATCAGCCCCAGCATTTT	CAGWTGYSNQPQHF
TRBD1	TRBJ2-5	NA	TRBV3-1/TRBV3-2	TGTGCCAGCAGCCCCAGGGGGCGAGATAAAGAGACCCAGTACTTC	CASSPRGRDKETQYF
TRBD1	TRBJ1-3	once	TRBV7-9	TGTGCCAGCAGCATGGGACAGGGGAACACCATATATTTT	CASSMGQGNTIYF
NA	TRBJ2-3	NA	TRBV7-6	TGTGCCAGCAGCTTAGCTGACGGGGGCACAGATACGCAGTATTTT	CASSLADGGTDTQYF
TRBD2	TRBJ2-7	NA	TRBV7-9	TGTGCCAGCAGCCCCCGGGGGGTAGCGGGGCCGCGGGGGTCCTACGAGCAGTACTTC	CASSPRGVAGPRGSYEQYF
TRBD2	TRBJ2-5	NA	TRBV5-4	TGTGCCAGCAGCTTCTCAGCGGGAGGCAGGGAGACCCAGTACTTC	CASSFSAGGRETQYF
NA	TRBJ2-7	NA	TRBV11-1	TGTGCCAGCAGCTTTCACGTTGGACAGAACACCTACGAGCAGTACTTC	CASSFHVGQNTYEQYF
NA	TRBJ2-1	NA	TRBV19	TGTGCCAGTAGACCTTCGGCGACTTCCTACAATGAGCAGTTCTTC	CASRPSATSYNEQFF
TRBD1	TRBJ1-5	NA	TRBV19	TGTGCCAGTTCACGCAGCTGGACAGGGCTTTCAAGCAATCAGCCCCAGCATTTT	CASSRSWTGLSSNQPQHF
TRBD1	TRBJ1-2	NA	TRBV29-1	TGCAGCGTTTCAGGGGGCCCTAACTATGGCTACACCTTC	CSVSGGPNYGYTF
NA	TRBJ2-3	NA	TRBV7-9	TGTGCCAGCAGCCCGGGCGGAGGGAGAAGCCCAGATACGCAGTATTTT	CASSPGGGRSPDTQYF
TRBD1	TRBJ2-2	NA	TRBV11-1	TGTGCCAGCAAACAGGGGCGGAACACCGGGGAGCTGTTTTTT	CASKQGRNTGELFF
TRBD1	TRBJ1-1	NA	TRBV10-3	TGTGCCATCAGTGGGGGACAGGGAATGAACACTGAAGCTTTCTTT	CAISGGQGMNTEAFF
NA	TRBJ2-7	NA	TRBV5-1	TGCGCCAGCAGCTTAATGGCAGACGAGCAGTACTTC	CASSLMADEQYF